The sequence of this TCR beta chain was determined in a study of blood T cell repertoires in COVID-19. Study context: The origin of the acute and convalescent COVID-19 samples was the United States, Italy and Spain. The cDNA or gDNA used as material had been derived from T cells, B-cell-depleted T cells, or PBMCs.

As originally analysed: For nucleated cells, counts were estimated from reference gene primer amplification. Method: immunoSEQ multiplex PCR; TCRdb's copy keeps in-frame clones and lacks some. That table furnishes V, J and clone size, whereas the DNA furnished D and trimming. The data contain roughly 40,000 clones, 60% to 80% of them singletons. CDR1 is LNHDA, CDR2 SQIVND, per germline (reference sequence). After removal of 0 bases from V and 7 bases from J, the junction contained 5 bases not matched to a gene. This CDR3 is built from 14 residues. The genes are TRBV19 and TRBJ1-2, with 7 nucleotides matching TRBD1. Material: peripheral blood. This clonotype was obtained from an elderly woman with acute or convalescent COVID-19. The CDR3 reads CASSIEGTVGGYTF. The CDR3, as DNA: TGTGCCAGTAGTATAGAGGGGACAGTCGGTGGCTACACCTTC.